What follows are 17 T cell receptor beta chains derived from one specimen sequenced in a study of human T cells and chemical hapten exposure. TCRdb called the RACE reads again in MiXCR, with one record for every CDR3 protein. The data show 180,000 or so distinct CDR3 sequences, about 25% seen once. Indicated time point: patch test 3, about 24 weeks after DPC sensitization. Treatment given: therapeutic diphenylcyclopropenone sensitization with weekly scalp DPC. Sequences were derived from whole blood, sampled in connection with sensitization to the hapten diphenylcyclopropenone (DPC). These receptors were collected from a woman between 40 and 55 years old with alopecia areata. Some clones in this sample may be carry-over from other donors' samples.

The CDR3 loop is CASSLKFSPLHF. The CDR3 DNA reads as TGTGCCAGCAGTTTAAAATTTTCACCCCTCCACTTT. The rearrangement joins TRBV28 to TRBJ1-6; D uncertain. Between the trimmed V and J ends, which lost 2 bases and 9 bases, there was a span of 5 bases. CDR1 is MDHEN, CDR2 SYDVKM, per germline. This CDR3 contains 12 residues.

The genes are TRBV4-3 and TRBJ1-4; no clear D gene. V lost 0 bases and J lost 6, with 14 bases in between. The CDR3 is made up of 16 amino acids. Germline V gene data show CDR1 as LGHNA and CDR2 as YSLEER. The CDR3 loop reads CASSQDLGVGDEKLFF. The CDR3 nucleotides are TGCGCCAGCAGCCAAGATCTTGGGGTTGGGGATGAAAAACTGTTTTTT.

This clonotype was seen only a few times. A read error may produce the germline difference seen at one junction end. The chain is built from TRBV4-3 and TRBJ2-3; 13 bases match TRBD2. The CDR3 has 18 residues. Germline CDR1 reads LGHNA; CDR2 reads YSLEER. The CDR3 region is CASSQGGTSGTATDTQYF. CDR3 DNA sequence: TGTGCCAGCAGCCAAGGCGGGACTAGCGGGACGGCGACAGATACGCAGTATTTT.

This chain uses TRBV7-9 with TRBJ2-2; 7 bases fit TRBD1. The germline gives CDR1 SEHNR, CDR2 FQNEAQ (reference sequence). V lost 5 bases, J lost 5 bases, and 2 bases stayed unmatched. The CDR3 has 13 amino acids. This CDR3 reads CASSRQGTGELFF. In DNA form, the CDR3 reads TGTGCCAGCAGCCGACAGGGTACCGGGGAGCTGTTTTTT.

This clonotype was picked up a small number of times. The gene calls are TRBV27 and TRBJ2-7, with 10 bases that match TRBD2. The CDR3 covers 15 residues. The germline gives CDR1 MNHEY, CDR2 SMNVEV (reference sequence). V was clipped by 5 bases and J by 3 bases; unmatched bases: 7. Here the CDR3 DNA reads TGTGCCAGCAGTCCTCATAGGACTAGCGGCTACGAGCAGTACTTC. It is translated as CASSPHRTSGYEQYF.

In the case of this clonotype: One end of the junction varies from germline; a read error may be responsible. V usage is TRBV29-1 and J usage is TRBJ2-3; 15 positions agree with TRBD2. This CDR3 has 15 residues. Germline V lookup: CDR1 SQVTM, CDR2 ANQGSEA. In DNA, the CDR3 is TGCGGCGTTTTAGGGACTAGCGGGAGGACAGATACGCAGTATTTT. This sequence encodes CGVLGTSGRTDTQYF.

The chain employs TRBV7-2 and TRBJ1-3; 8 bases match TRBD1. The V gene end was trimmed by 5 bases and the J gene end by 4 bases; junction bases not matched to a gene: 10. The germline V gene encodes CDR1 SGHTA and CDR2 FQGNSA. The CDR3 totals 16 residues. CDR3 residues: CASSPGPDRAGNTIYF. CDR3 sequence (DNA): TGTGCCAGCAGCCCAGGACCGGACAGGGCCGGAAACACCATATATTTT.

The chain carries TRBV29-1 and TRBJ2-6, with D possibly TRBD1 on 5 matching bases. The CDR3 is made up of 15 amino acids. The V gene lost 4 bases and the J gene lost 0 bases, with 10 bases spanning the gap. CDR1 SQVTM and CDR2 ANQGSEA come from the germline V gene. The CDR3 DNA follows: TGCAGCGTTGCAGGGCCGTCCTCTGGGGCCAACGTCCTGACTTTC. Its translation: CSVAGPSSGANVLTF.

This chain connects TRBV4-1 to TRBJ2-1, with TRBD1 identical over 10 bases. J gave up 5 bases and V 4 bases, and 5 bases lay outside the gene matches. The CDR3 consists of 15 residues. Germline CDR1 and CDR2: MGHRA and YSYEKL. CDR3 amino acids: CASSPSGTGDNEQFF. For the CDR3, the DNA is TGCGCCAGCAGCCCATCCGGGACAGGGGACAATGAGCAGTTCTTC.

This clonotype was detected a few times. The rearrangement uses TRBV20-1 and TRBJ2-7; TRBD2 is a possible D gene (6 bases). V was pared by 3 bases and J by 0 bases, with 12 bases between. The length of the CDR3 is 14 residues. Germline CDR1 reads DFQATT; CDR2 reads SNEGSKA (reference sequence). In nucleotides, the CDR3 is TGCAGTGCTAGGGTTGGGCGGGACTCCTACGAGCAGTACTTC. Amino acid sequence: CSARVGRDSYEQYF.

The chain combines TRBV7-3 with TRBJ2-4; D unclear. The V gene's germline CDR1 is SGHTA and CDR2 FQGTGA. The CDR3 runs to 13 residues. The V gene lost 8 bases and the J gene lost 1 base, with 9 bases spanning the gap. DNA for the CDR3: TGTGCCAGCGCTGTCGGGGCCAAAAACATTCAGTACTTC. Residues: CASAVGAKNIQYF.

The chain joins TRBV6-6 to TRBJ2-7; 7 bases align to TRBD2. V gave up 5 bases and J gave up 5 bases; unmatched junction bases: 12. This CDR3 has 15 residues. CDR1 and CDR2 (germline): MNHNY, SVGAGI (reference sequence). This CDR3 is CASSPTSASGDEQYF. CDR3 nucleotide sequence: TGTGCCAGCAGTCCTACATCGGCCAGCGGGGACGAGCAGTACTTC.

This clonotype was seen more than once but under ten times. The CDR3 DNA follows: TGTGCCAGCACCCGGGGGGGGGCTAGCACAGATACGCAGTATTTT. Amino acids: CASTRGGASTDTQYF. This rearrangement joins TRBV11-1 to TRBJ2-3, with 8 bases aligning to TRBD2. This CDR3 has 15 amino acids. Germline lookup yields CDR1 SGHAT and CDR2 FQDESV (reference sequence). Germline trimming cut 7 bases from V and 0 bases from J; bases unmatched to any gene: 6.

This clonotype was observed a handful of times. The chain combines TRBV7-6 with TRBJ2-7; the match to TRBD1 covers 7 bases. The CDR3 runs to 13 residues. CDR1 is SGHVS and CDR2 is FNYEAQ in the germline V gene. V lost 3 bases and J lost 4; bases outside the gene matches: 3. The CDR3: CASSFGQEYEQYF. CDR3 nucleotides: TGTGCCAGCAGCTTTGGACAGGAGTACGAGCAGTACTTC.

The CDR3 here is CASSYIQGGGNQPQHF. The DNA of the CDR3 is TGTGCCAGCAGTTATATACAGGGCGGTGGCAATCAGCCCCAGCATTTT. The chain combines TRBV6-2 or TRBV6-3 with TRBJ1-5, with a possible D match to TRBD1 (6 bases). V was trimmed by 3 bases and J by 2 bases, leaving 14 bases between them. This CDR3 comprises 16 residues. Germline lookup yields CDR1 MNHEY and CDR2 SVGEGT.

This chain's CDR3 is CASSVRDGRPQHF. The CDR3 DNA follows: TGTGCCAGCAGTGTCCGGGACGGGAGGCCCCAGCATTTT. The chain combines TRBV12-3 or TRBV12-4 with TRBJ1-5, with D possibly TRBD1 on 5 matching bases. V was clipped by 5 bases and J by 9 bases, with 14 bases between them. The CDR3 sequence is 13 residues long.

The chain couples TRBV5-5 to TRBJ1-1; possible D gene TRBD1, 5 bases. This CDR3 contains 18 residues. Trimming took off 0 bases at V and 4 bases at J, with 22 bases between the two ends. The germline V gene encodes CDR1 SGHKS and CDR2 YYEKEE (reference sequence). The CDR3 DNA is TGTGCCAGCAGCTTGGAGACAGTTATGAGGGGAGGAAGCACTGAAGCTTTCTTT. Translation: CASSLETVMRGGSTEAFF. Supplemented by reference TRBV5-5 and TRBJ1-1, the full variable domain reads DAGVTQSPTHLIKTRGQQVTLRCSPISGHKSVSWYQQVLGQGPQFIFQYYEKEERGRGNFPDRFSARQFPNYSSELNVNALLLGDSALYLCASSLETVMRGGSTEAFFGQGTRLTVV.